This paragraph reports one TCR beta chain. What it binds is not known. The DNA is left out, because the CDR3 cannot be placed on it with certainty; the CDR3 is given as TCRdb lists it. Profiles of TCR beta VDJ and CDR3 were generated from a genomic DNA template. TCRdb used MiXCR to reprocess the reads, holding one entry per CDR3 protein. The sample contains 250,000 to 300,000 distinct CDR3 sequences, 50% to 70% of which appear only once. Termini included, the CDR3 measures 23 amino acids. Per germline, CDR1 MGHDK and CDR2 SYGVNS. The sample is drawn from a study of CD8+CD57+ T cells in acquired aplastic anemia. Study information: Mean DNA quantity obtained from sorted CD4+ and CD8+ cells was around 3.2 ug.

Notes on the study in general: Overlap between patients and controls comprised roughly 28 CD8+ CDR3 sequences. Controls did not differ significantly from patients in CD8+ Simpson's diversity.

The chain employs TRBV25-1 and TRBJ2-6; the listed D gene, TRBD1, was not tested against the DNA. The TCR originated in a human donor with severe aplastic anemia or a healthy control (not recorded which). Sequences were obtained from sorted CD4+, CD8+, or CD8+CD57+ T cells (not recorded which) from PBMCs. This CDR3 is CASSAIRTGMNTEAFFGANVLTF.